This T cell receptor beta chain was identified during a study of blood T cell repertoires in COVID-19. In the study overall: The cDNA or gDNA used as material had been derived from T cells, B-cell-depleted T cells, or PBMCs.

Seattle researchers signed up patients amid active infection and tracked them longitudinally. Between the trimmed V and J ends, which lost 3 bases and 0 bases, there was a span of 12 bases. The CDR3 covers 16 residues. Per germline, CDR1 SGHVS and CDR2 FNYEAQ. The data were produced by immunoSEQ multiplex PCR, yet TCRdb's version contains in-frame clones alone and is incomplete. The data show about 310,000 clones, roughly 89% seen once. J is TRBJ1-3 and V is TRBV7-6, with D hard to call. This TCR came from a woman in her forties with COVID-19, enrolled during active disease. Sequencing input: peripheral blood. CDR3 sequence reads: CASSLGSSFSGNTIYF. The CDR3 region has the DNA TGTGCCAGCAGCTTGGGCAGTTCCTTCTCTGGAAACACCATATATTTT. The full variable domain, in which reference TRBV7-6 and TRBJ1-3 provide the parts outside the CDR3, is GAGVSQSPRYKVTKRGQDVALRCDPISGHVSLYWYRQALGQGPEFLTYFNYEAQQDKSGLPNDRFSAERPEGSISTLTIQRTEQRDSAMYRCASSLGSSFSGNTIYFGEGSWLTVV.